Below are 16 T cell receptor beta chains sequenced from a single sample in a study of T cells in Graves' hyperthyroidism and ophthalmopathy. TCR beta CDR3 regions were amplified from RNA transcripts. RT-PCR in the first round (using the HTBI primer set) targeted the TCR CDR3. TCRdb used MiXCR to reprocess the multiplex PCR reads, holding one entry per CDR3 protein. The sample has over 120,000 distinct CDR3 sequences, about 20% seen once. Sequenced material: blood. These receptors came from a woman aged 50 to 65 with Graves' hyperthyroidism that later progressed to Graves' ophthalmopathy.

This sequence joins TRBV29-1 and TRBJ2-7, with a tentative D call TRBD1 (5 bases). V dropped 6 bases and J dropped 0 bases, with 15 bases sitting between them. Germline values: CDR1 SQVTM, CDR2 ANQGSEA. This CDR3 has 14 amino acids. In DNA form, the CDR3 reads TGCAGCGTGTGGACACCGGCCAGCTCCTACGAGCAGTACTTC. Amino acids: CSVWTPASSYEQYF.

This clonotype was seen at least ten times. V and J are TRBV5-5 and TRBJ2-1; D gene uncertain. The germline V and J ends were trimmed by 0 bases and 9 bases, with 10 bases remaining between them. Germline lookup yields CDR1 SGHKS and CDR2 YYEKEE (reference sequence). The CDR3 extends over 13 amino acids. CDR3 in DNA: TGTGCCAGCAGCTTGGTGGTTGTCAGTGAGCAGTTCTTC. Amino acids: CASSLVVVSEQFF.

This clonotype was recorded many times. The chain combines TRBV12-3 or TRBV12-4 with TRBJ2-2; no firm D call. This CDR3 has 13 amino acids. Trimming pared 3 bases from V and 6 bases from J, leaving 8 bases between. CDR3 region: CASSFYKAGELFF. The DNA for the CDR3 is TGTGCCAGCAGTTTCTACAAGGCCGGGGAGCTGTTTTTT.

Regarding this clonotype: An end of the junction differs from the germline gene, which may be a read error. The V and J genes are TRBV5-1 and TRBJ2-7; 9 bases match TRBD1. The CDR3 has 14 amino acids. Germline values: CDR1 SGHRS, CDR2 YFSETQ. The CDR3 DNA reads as TGCGCCAGCGGCTTGGGACAGGGAGGTAACGAGCAGTACTTC. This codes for CASGLGQGGNEQYF.

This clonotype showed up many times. This CDR3 is CASSLGPTNEKLFF. Here the CDR3 DNA reads TGTGCCAGCAGTCTAGGACCAACTAATGAAAAACTGTTTTTT. V and J are TRBV2 and TRBJ1-4, with D uncertain. Germline V CDR1 and CDR2: SNHLY, FYNNEI. Trimming cost V 5 bases and J 0 bases, with 7 bases left between them. The CDR3 runs to 14 residues. The full variable domain, its missing parts supplied by reference TRBV2 and TRBJ1-4, is EPEVTQTPSHQVTQMGQEVILRCVPISNHLYFYWYRQILGQKVEFLVSFYNNEISEKSEIFDDQFSVERPDGSNFTLKIRSTKLEDSAMYFCASSLGPTNEKLFFGSGTQLSVL.

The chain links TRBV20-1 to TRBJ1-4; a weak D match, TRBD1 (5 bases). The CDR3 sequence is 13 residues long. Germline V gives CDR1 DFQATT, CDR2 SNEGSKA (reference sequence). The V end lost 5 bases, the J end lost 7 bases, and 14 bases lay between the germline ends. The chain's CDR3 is CSAGRGGGEKLFF. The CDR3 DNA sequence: TGCAGTGCTGGGCGGGGCGGGGGTGAAAAACTGTTTTTT.

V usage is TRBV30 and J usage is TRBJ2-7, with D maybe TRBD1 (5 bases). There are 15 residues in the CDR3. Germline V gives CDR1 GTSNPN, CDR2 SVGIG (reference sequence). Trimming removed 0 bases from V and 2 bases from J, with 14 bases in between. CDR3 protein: CAWSVLRQGPYEQYF. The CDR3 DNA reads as TGTGCCTGGAGTGTACTTCGGCAGGGCCCCTACGAGCAGTACTTC.

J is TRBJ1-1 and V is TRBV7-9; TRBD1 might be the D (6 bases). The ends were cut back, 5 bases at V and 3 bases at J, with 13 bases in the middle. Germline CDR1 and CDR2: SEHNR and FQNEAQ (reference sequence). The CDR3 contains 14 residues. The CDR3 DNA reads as TGTGCCAGCAGCCAGGGCAACAGGGACACTGAAGCTTTCTTT. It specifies CASSQGNRDTEAFF.

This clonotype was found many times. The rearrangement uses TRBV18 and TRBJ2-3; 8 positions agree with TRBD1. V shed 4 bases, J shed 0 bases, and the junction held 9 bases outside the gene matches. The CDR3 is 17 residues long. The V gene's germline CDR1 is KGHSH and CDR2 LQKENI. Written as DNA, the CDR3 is TGTGCCAGCTCACTGCGAATACAGGGGGGAAGCACAGATACGCAGTATTTT. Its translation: CASSLRIQGGSTDTQYF.

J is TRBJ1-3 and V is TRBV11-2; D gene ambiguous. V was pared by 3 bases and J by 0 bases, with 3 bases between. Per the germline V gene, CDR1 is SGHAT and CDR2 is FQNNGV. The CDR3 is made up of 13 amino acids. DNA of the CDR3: TGTGCCAGCAGCTTGCACTCTGGAAACACCATATATTTT. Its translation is CASSLHSGNTIYF.

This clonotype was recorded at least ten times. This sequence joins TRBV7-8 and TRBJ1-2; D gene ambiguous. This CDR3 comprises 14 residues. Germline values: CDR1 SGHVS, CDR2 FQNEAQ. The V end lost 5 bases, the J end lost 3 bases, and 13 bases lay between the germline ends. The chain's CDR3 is CASSPGEVDYGYTF. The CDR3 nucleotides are TGTGCCAGCAGCCCTGGCGAGGTCGACTATGGCTACACCTTC.

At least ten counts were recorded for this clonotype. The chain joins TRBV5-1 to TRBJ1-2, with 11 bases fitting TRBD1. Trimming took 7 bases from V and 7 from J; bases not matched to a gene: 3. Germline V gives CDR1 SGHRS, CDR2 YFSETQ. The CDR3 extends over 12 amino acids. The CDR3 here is CASRDRGFGYTF. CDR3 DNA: TGCGCCAGCCGGGACAGGGGGTTTGGCTACACCTTC.

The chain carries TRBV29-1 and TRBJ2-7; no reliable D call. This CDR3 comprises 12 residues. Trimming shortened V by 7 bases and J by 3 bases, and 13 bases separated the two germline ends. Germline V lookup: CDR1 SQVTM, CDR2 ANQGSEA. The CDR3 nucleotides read TGCAGCGCCCTTGACCGAAACTACGAGCAGTACTTC. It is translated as CSALDRNYEQYF.

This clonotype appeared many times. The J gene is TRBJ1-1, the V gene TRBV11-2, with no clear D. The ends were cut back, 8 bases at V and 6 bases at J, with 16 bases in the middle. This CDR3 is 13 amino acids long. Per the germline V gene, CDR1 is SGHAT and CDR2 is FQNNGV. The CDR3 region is CASVPTGRAEAFF. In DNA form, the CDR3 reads TGTGCCAGCGTACCCACTGGAAGGGCTGAAGCTTTCTTT.

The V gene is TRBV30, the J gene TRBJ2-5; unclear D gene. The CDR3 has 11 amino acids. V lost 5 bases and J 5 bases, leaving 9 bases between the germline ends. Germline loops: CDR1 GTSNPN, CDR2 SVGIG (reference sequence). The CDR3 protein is CAWFRHETQYF. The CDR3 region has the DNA TGTGCCTGGTTCCGACATGAGACCCAGTACTTC.

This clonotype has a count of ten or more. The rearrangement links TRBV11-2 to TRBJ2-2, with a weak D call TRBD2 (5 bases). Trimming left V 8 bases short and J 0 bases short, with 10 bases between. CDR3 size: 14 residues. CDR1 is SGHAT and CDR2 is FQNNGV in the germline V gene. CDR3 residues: CASGSLANTGELFF. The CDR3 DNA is TGTGCCAGCGGGAGCCTCGCGAACACCGGGGAGCTGTTTTTT.